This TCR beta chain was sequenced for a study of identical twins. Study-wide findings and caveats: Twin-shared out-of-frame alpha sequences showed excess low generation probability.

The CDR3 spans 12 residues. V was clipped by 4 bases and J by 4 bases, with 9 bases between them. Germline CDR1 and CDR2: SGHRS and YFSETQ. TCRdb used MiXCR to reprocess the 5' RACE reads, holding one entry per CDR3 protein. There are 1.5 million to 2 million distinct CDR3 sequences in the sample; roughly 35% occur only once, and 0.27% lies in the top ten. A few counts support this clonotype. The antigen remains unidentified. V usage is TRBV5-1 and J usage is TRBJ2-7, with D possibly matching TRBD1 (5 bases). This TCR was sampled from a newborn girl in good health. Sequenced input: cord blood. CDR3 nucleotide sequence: TGCGCCAGCAGCCGGAGACAGTACGAGCAGTACTTC. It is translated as CASSRRQYEQYF.